This T cell receptor beta chain was sequenced in a study of shared clonotypes between healthy human individuals. Whole-study context: Two women and a few men aged 18 to 49 made up the donors.

Sequencing was at deep level. Generated by immunoSEQ multiplex PCR, the TCRdb table keeps only in-frame clones and is missing some. The sample has over a million clones, about 80% seen once. Study conclusions and caveats: The generation probabilities recorded for non-shared clonotypes fell below those of clonotypes shared by all four donors. Naive subsets typically showed greater estimated richness than memory subsets.

A word on this clone: As yet, its antigen is unknown.

The CDR3 extends over 17 amino acids. CDR1 and CDR2 (germline): SGHRS, YFSETQ. The V end was cut by 4 bases, the J end by 2 bases, with 21 bases between. What was sequenced was memory CD4+ T cells sorted from blood. The subset is: CD45RA-negative fraction. The chain uses TRBV5-1 and TRBJ1-1; D is ambiguous. This TCR was recovered from a man aged 18 to 29 in good health. The CDR3 nucleotides are TGCGCCAGCAGCGGAACCCACCTCGACAAAAGTAACACTGAAGCTTTCTTT. Its protein is CASSGTHLDKSNTEAFF.